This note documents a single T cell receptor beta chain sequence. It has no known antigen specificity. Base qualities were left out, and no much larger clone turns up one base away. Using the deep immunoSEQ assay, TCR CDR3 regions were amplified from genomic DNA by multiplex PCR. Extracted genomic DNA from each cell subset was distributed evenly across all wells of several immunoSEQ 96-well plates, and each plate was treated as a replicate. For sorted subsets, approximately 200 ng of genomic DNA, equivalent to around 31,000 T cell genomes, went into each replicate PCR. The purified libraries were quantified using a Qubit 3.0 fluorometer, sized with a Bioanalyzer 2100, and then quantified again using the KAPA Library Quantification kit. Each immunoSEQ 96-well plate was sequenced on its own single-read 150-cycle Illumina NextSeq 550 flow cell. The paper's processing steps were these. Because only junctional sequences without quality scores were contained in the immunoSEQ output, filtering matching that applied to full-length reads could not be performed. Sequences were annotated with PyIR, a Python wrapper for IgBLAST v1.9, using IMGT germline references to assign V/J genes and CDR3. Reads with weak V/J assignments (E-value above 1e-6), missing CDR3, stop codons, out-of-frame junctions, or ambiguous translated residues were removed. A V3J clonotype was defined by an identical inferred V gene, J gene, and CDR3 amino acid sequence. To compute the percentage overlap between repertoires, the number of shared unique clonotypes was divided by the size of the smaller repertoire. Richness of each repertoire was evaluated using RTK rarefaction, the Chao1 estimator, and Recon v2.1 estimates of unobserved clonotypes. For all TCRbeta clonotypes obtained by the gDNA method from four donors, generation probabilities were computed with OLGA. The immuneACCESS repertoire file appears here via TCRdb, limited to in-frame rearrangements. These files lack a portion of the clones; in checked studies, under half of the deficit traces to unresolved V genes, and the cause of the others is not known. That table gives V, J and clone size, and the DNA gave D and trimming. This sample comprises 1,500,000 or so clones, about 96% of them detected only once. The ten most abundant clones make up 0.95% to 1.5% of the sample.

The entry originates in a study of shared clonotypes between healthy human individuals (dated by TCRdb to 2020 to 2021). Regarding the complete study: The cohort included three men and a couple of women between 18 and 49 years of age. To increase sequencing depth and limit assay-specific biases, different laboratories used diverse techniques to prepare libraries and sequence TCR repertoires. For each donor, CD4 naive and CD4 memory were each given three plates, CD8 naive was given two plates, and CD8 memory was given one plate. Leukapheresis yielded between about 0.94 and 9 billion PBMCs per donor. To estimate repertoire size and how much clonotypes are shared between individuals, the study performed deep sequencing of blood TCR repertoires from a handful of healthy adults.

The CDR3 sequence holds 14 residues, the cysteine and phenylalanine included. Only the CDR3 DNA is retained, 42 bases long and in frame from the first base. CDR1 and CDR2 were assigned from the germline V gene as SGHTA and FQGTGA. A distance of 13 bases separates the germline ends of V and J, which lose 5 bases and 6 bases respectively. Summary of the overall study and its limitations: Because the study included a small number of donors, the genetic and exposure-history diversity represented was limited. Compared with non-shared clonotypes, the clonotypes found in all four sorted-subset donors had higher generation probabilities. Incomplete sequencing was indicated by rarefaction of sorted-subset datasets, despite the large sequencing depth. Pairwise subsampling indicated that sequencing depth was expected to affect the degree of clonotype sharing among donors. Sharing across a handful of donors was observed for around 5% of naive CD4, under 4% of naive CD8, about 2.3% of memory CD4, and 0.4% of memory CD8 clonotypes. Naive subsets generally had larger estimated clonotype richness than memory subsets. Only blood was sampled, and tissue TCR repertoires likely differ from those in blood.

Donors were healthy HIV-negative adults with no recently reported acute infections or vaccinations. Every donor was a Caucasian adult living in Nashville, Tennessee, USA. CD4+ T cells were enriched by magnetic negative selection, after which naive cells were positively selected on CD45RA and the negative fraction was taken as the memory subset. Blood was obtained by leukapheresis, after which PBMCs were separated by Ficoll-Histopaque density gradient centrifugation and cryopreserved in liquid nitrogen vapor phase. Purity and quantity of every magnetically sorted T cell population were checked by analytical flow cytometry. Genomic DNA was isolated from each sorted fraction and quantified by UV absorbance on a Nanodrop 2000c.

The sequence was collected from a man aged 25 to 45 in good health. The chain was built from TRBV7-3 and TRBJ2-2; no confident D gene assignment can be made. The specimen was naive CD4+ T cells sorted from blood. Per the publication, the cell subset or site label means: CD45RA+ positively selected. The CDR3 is CASSPRPESGELFF. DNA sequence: TGTGCCAGCAGCCCCCGGCCCGAGTCCGGGGAGCTGTTTTTT.